This T cell receptor beta chain is drawn from a study of PD-L1 blockade in urothelial cancer. Study in general: Analysis of the blood was performed 3 weeks (second dose) and 6 weeks after treatment start.

Time point in this sample: peripheral blood 6 weeks after treatment start. Data came from immunoSEQ multiplex PCR; TCRdb stores just in-frame clones and leaves some out. Of 95,000 to 150,000 clones detected, roughly 83% appear once; the ten largest clones hold about 2.4%. The sequence was obtained from a man in his forties or fifties with urothelial cancer. The specimen was PBMCs, collected around atezolizumab (anti-PD-L1) treatment.

CDR3 region: CASSGQDNEQFF. In DNA, the CDR3 is TGTGCCAGCAGTGGACAGGACAATGAGCAGTTCTTC. The V and J genes are TRBV25-1 and TRBJ2-1, with D possibly TRBD1 on 6 matching bases. CDR1 and CDR2 (germline): MGHDK, SYGVNS. The V gene lost 4 bases and the J gene lost 5 bases, with 6 bases spanning the gap. This CDR3 has 12 residues.